The clone carrying this T cell receptor beta chain turned up a few times. The CDR3 is 16 residues long. Trimming removed 4 bases from V and 8 bases from J, with 23 bases in between. CDR1 is MNHEY and CDR2 is SMNVEV in the germline V gene (reference sequence). These data originate in a study of T cells in Graves' hyperthyroidism and ophthalmopathy. TCR beta CDR3 region amplification was performed from RNA transcripts. An initial round of RT-PCR targeting the TCR CDR3 relied on the HTBI primer set. MiXCR was run by TCRdb on the multiplex PCR reads, yielding one entry per CDR3 protein. The sample contains about 500,000 distinct CDR3 sequences, about a sixth of which appear only once.

The chain couples TRBV27 to TRBJ1-2; tentative D call: TRBD1 (5 bases). The source is a young woman with Graves' ophthalmopathy. The material sequenced was blood. DNA of the CDR3: TGTGCCAGCAGTTCCACCCAATTTTGGAGGGGTGGCGGCTACACCTTC. It is translated as CASSSTQFWRGGGYTF.